What follows describes a single T cell receptor beta chain. The length of the CDR3 is 18 residues. V lost 3 bases and J lost 9; bases outside the gene matches: 13. CDR1 and CDR2 (germline): MGHRA, YSYEKL. This sample was included in a study of blood T cell repertoires in COVID-19. On the study more broadly: COVID-19 samples from acute and convalescent phases originated in the United States, Italy and Spain.

Cohort assignment relied on participant-reported clinical history. The assay was immunoSEQ multiplex PCR, and TCRdb's table has in-frame clones only and misses some. The table shows 200,000 or so clones, with roughly 89% occurring only once. This chain connects TRBV4-1 to TRBJ2-1; 14 bases are a match to TRBD2. This TCR was sampled from a woman aged 40 to 55 with acute COVID-19. The sequenced material came from PBMCs or T cells enriched from blood (not recorded which). CDR3 region: CASSHLIPGLAGVGEQFF. The CDR3 region has the DNA TGCGCCAGCAGCCACCTTATCCCGGGACTAGCGGGAGTGGGTGAGCAGTTCTTC.